This T cell receptor (beta chain) stems from a study of regulatory T cells in long-lasting Graves disease. iRepertoire HTBI primers and Arm-PCR of CDR3 regions built TCR beta libraries. In TCRdb, the multiplex PCR reads were re-called with MiXCR into one record per CDR3 protein. This sample has some 600,000 distinct CDR3 sequences, with roughly 15% found just once. As to time point: newly diagnosed GD, antithyroid drugs for less than 3 months. The TCR library used RNA extracted from PBMCs. The same sample was also studied in work on T cells in Graves' hyperthyroidism and ophthalmopathy. That work states: Most clonotypes expanded in the thyroid (above 0.001) were also present in blood.

This TCR came from a man between 18 and 35 years old with Graves disease. The sample in question was peripheral blood mononuclear cells (PBMCs), obtained at new diagnosis, from a patient treated with antithyroid drugs.

The DNA of the CDR3 is TGTGCCAGCAGCCTGGGACTGGGACCTTACAATGAGCAGTTCTTC. It codes for CASSLGLGPYNEQFF. The chain uses TRBV4-2 and TRBJ2-1; D may be TRBD2 (6 bases). The CDR3 sequence is 15 residues long. The germline V gene encodes CDR1 LGHNA and CDR2 YNFKEQ. Trimming took 4 bases from V and 4 from J, leaving 14 bases between them.